This T cell receptor beta chain comes out of a study of glioma-infiltrating T cells (TCRdb year 2016). With respect to the entire study: The study sequenced TCR alpha- and beta-chain repertoires from glioma tissue, from non-neoplastic brain tissue and from matched peripheral blood mononuclear cells. Three low-grade glioma patients, several primary glioblastoma patients and three non-glioma patients contributing non-neoplastic brain tissue were included in the paired cohort. To measure how far tissue and blood T-cell populations diverged, each tissue-infiltrating repertoire was compared against the peripheral blood repertoire of the same patient. General findings and caveats noted by the study authors: Small numbers underpinned the group comparisons: roughly 8 glioblastoma patients, three low-grade glioma patients and three non-neoplastic patients. In non-neoplastic patients, VJ-independent divergence between tissue and blood fell below expectation, whereas in all gliomas, and especially in low-grade gliomas, the divergence rose above expectation. Tissue and blood shared very few CDR3 sequences, a result attributed to high CDR3 diversity and limited sampling.

Notes on this clonotype: The antigen it recognizes is unknown. A read error may be the cause here, since a much bigger clone is one base away. As the CDR3 is not closed by the conserved phenylalanine or tryptophan, this likely results from a read error.

Reading the germline V gene gives CDR1 MGHRA and CDR2 YSYEKL. Deletion took 4 bases off V and 6 bases off J, with a span of 15 bases between the germline ends. The CDR3 has 14 residues if both end residues are counted. The only DNA kept is the CDR3, 42 bases in frame from the first base. The iRepertoire nested amplicon-rescue multiplex PCR (arm-PCR) platform was used to amplify TCR alpha and beta CDR3 regions from RNA. For one-step reverse transcription and amplification, about 95-400 ng of tissue mRNA or PBMC total RNA was used as input. Following bead purification, Illumina adapters were added through a secondary multiplex PCR, and the libraries were then gel-purified between 200 and 400 bp. Libraries carried internal 6-nucleotide barcodes used for demultiplexing. The libraries were sequenced on an Illumina MiSeq using 2x220 or 2x250 nucleotide paired-end reads. Regarding the original processing steps: Paired reads were merged using FLASH 1.2.11 and aligned with BWA-MEM to the GRCh37 human genome, and TRA and TRB reads were then extracted. An IMGT-derived reference of cassette sequences and CDR3 motifs, with pseudogenes included, was used for V and J assignment. Reads were translated in three frames, and productive CDR3s were defined as those with a C...FGXG motif and no stop codons. Unique combinations of V-J cassette pair and CDR3 amino acid sequence were defined as clonotypes. Reads were filtered by Hamming distance, thresholded by each sample's sequence error rate in mapped regions. TCRdb reanalyzed the raw reads on its own, using fastp at Q25 for trimming and MiXCR for clone calling, and kept in-frame beta chains. Rows with a matching CDR3 protein are joined into one entry that keeps the most common DNA and genes. These V and J calls originate from TCRdb's pipeline instead of the authors' own analysis. This sample holds around 120,000 distinct CDR3 sequences; 24% were observed only once. Together, the top ten hold about 30% of the sample.

The specimen sequenced was glioma tissue, nonneoplastic brain tissue, or PBMCs (not recorded which). The source is a human donor with low-grade glioma or glioblastoma, undergoing nonglioma brain surgery, or in good health (not recorded which). The chain uses TRBV4-1 and TRBJ1-1; the D gene is possibly TRBD1, with 5 bases matching. The nucleotides read TGCGCCAGCAGCCTCCCTCAGGGAAGGGCTGAAGCTTTCATT. Translation gives CASSLPQGRAEAFI.